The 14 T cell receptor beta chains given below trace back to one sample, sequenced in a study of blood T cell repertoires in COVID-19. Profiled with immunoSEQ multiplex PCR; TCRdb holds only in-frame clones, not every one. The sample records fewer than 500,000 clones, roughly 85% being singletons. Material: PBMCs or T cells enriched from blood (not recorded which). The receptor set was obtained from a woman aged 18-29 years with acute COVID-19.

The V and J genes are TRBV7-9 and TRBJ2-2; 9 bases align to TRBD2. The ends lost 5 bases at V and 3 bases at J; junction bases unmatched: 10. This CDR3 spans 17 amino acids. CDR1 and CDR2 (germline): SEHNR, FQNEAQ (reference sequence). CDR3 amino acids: CASSGSGRFRDTGELFF. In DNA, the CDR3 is TGTGCCAGCAGCGGTAGCGGGAGATTTAGGGACACCGGGGAGCTGTTTTTT.

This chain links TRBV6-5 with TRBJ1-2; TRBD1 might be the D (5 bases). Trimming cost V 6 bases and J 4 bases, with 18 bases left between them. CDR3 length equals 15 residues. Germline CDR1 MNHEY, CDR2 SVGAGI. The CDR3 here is CASRRPTGLSYGYTF. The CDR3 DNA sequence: TGTGCCAGCAGACGCCCAACAGGACTAAGCTATGGCTACACCTTC.

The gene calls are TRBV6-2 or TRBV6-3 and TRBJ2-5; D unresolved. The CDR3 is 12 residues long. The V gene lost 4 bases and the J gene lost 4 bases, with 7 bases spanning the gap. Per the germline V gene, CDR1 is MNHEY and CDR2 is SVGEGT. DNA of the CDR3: TGTGCCAGCAGTTTCCCGGGAGAGACCCAGTACTTC. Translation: CASSFPGETQYF.

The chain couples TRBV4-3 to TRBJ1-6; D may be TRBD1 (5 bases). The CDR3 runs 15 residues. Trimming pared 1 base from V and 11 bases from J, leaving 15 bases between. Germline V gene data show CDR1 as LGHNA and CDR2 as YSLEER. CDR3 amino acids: CASSQGVTGGTPLHF. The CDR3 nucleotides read TGCGCCAGCAGCCAAGGTGTCACAGGCGGGACACCCCTCCACTTT.

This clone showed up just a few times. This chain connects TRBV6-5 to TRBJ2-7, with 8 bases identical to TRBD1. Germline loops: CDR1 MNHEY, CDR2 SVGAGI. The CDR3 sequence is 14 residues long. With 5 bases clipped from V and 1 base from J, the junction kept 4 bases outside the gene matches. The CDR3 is CASSPGQASYEQYF. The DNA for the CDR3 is TGTGCCAGCAGTCCGGGACAGGCGTCCTACGAGCAGTACTTC.

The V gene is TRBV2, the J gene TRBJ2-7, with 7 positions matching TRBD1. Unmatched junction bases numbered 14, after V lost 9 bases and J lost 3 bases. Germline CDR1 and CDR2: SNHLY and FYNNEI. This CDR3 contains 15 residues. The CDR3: CASLEGASRGYEQYF. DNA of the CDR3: TGTGCCAGTCTTGAGGGGGCGTCAAGGGGCTACGAGCAGTACTTC.

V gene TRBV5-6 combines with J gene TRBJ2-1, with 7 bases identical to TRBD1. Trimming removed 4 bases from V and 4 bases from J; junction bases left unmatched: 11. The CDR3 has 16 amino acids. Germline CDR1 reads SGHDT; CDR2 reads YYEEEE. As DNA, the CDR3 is TGTGCCAGCAGCCGGGGACAGCGACACCCTTACAATGAGCAGTTCTTC. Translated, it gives CASSRGQRHPYNEQFF.

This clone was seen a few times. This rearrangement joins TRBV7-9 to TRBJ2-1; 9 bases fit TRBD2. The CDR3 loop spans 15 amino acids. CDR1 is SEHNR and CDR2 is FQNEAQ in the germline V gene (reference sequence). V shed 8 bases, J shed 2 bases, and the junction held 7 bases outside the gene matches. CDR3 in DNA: TGTGCCAGCCTCGTGCTAGCGGGGCCCTACAATGAGCAGTTCTTC. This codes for CASLVLAGPYNEQFF.

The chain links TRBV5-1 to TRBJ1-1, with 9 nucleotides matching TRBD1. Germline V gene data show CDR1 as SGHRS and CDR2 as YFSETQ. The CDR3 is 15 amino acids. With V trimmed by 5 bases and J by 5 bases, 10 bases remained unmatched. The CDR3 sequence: CASRAPTGGFTEAFF. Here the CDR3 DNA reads TGCGCCAGCAGGGCTCCGACAGGGGGGTTTACTGAAGCTTTCTTT.

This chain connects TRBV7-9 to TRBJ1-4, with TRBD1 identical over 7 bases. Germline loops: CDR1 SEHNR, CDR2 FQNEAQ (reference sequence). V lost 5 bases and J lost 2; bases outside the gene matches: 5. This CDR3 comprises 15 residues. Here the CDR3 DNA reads TGTGCCAGCAGCGGAGGACAGGCGACTAATGAAAAACTGTTTTTT. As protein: CASSGGQATNEKLFF.

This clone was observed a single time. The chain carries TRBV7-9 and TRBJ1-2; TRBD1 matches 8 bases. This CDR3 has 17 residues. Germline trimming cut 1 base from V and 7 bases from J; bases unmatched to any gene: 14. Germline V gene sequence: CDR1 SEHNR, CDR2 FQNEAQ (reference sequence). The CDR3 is CASSLEQGVVRGGGYTF. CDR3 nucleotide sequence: TGTGCCAGCAGCTTAGAACAGGGGGTCGTACGTGGCGGTGGCTACACCTTC.

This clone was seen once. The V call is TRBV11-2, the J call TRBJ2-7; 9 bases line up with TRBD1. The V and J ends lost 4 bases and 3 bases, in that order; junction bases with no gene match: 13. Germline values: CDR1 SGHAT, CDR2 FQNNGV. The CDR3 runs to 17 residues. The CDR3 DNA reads TGTGCCAGCAGCTCCCTCCCGGGACAGGGAAAAGACTACGAGCAGTACTTC. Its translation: CASSSLPGQGKDYEQYF.

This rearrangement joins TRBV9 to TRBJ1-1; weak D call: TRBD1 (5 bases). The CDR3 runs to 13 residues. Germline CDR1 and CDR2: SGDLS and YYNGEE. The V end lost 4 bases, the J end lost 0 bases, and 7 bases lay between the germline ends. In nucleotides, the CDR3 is TGTGCCAGCAGCTCAGGGATGAACACTGAAGCTTTCTTT. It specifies CASSSGMNTEAFF.

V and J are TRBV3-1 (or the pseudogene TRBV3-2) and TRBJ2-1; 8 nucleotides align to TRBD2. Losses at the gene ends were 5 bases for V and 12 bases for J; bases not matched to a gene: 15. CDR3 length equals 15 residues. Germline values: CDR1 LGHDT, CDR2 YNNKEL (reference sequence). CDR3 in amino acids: CASSFTAGDRYGQFF. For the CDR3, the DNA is TGTGCCAGCAGCTTTACAGCGGGAGATCGCTACGGGCAGTTCTTC.